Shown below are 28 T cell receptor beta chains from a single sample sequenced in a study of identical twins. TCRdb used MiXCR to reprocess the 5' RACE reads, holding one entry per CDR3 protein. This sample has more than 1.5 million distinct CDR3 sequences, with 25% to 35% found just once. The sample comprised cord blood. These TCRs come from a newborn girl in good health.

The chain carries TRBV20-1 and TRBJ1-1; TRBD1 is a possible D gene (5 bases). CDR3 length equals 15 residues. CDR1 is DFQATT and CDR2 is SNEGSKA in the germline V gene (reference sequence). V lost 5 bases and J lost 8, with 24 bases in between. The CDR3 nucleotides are TGCAGTGCTCCACCGGATTTGTCGGGGGAAAGGGAAGCTTTCTTT. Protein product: CSAPPDLSGEREAFF.

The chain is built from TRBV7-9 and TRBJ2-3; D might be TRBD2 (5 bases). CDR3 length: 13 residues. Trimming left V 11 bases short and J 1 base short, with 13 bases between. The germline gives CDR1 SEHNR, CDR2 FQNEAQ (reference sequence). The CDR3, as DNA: TGTGCCGGGAGTGGCCGGGGCACAGATACGCAGTATTTT. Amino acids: CAGSGRGTDTQYF.

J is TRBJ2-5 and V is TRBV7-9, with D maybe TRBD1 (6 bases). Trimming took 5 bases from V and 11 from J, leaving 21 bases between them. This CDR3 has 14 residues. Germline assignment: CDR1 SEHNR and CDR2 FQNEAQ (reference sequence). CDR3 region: CASSPYLTGNEQYF. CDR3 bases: TGTGCCAGCAGCCCCTACCTGACAGGCAATGAGCAGTACTTC.

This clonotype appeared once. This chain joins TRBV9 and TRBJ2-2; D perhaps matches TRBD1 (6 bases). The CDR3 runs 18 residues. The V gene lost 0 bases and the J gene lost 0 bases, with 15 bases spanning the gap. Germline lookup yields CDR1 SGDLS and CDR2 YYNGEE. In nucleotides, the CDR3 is TGTGCCAGCAGCGTAGAGGTCAGGGGACCTCCGAACACCGGGGAGCTGTTTTTT. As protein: CASSVEVRGPPNTGELFF. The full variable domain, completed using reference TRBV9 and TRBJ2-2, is DSGVTQTPKHLITATGQRVTLRCSPRSGDLSVYWYQQSLDQGLQFLIQYYNGEERAKGNILERFSAQQFPDLHSELNLSSLELGDSALYFCASSVEVRGPPNTGELFFGEGSRLTVL.

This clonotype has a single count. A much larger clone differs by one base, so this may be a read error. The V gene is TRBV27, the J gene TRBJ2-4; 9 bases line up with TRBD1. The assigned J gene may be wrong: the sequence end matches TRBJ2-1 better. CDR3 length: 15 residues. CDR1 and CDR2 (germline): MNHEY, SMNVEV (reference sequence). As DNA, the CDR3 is TGTGCCAGCAGTCCTACACAGGGGGCCAAAAACATTCAGTTCTTC. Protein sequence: CASSPTQGAKNIQFF.

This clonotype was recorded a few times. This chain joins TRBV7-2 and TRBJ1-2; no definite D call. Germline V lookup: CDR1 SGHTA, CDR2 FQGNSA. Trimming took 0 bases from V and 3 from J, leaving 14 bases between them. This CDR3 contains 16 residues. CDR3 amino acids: CASSLAVTLNDYGYTF. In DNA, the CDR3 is TGTGCCAGCAGCTTAGCGGTGACACTTAACGACTATGGCTACACCTTC.

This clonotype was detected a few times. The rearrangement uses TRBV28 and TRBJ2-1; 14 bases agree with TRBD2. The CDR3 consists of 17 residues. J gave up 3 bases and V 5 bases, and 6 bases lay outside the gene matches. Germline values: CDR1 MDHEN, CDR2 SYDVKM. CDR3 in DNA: TGTGCCAGCAGTCTAGGGACTAGCGGGAGAGGCTACAATGAGCAGTTCTTC. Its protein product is CASSLGTSGRGYNEQFF.

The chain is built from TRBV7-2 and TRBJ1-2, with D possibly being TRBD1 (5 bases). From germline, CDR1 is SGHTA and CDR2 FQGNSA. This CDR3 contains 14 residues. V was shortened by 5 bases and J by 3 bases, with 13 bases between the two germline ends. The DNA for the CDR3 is TGTGCCAGCAGCACCAGGGAAGTAGACTATGGCTACACCTTC. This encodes CASSTREVDYGYTF.

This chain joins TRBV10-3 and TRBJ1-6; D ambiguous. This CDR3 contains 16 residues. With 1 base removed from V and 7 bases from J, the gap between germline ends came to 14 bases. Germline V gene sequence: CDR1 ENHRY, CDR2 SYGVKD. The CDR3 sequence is CAISEWPLAVNSPLHF. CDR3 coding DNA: TGTGCCATCAGTGAGTGGCCGTTGGCAGTAAATTCACCCCTCCACTTT.

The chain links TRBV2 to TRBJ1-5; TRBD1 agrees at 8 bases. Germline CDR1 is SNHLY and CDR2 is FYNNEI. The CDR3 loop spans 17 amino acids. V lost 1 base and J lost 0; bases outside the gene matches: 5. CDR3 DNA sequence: TGTGCCAGCAGTGAAGGGACAGGGTCTTATAGCAATCAGCCCCAGCATTTT. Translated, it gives CASSEGTGSYSNQPQHF.

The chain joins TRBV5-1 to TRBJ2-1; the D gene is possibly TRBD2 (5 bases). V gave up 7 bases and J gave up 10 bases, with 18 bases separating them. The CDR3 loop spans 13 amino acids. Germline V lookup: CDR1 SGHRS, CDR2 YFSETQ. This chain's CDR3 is CASGRGLGSEQFF. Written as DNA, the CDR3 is TGCGCCAGCGGGAGAGGATTGGGATCGGAGCAGTTCTTC. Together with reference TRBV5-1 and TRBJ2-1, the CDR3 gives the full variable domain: KAGVTQTPRYLIKTRGQQVTLSCSPISGHRSVSWYQQTPGQGLQFLFEYFSETQRNKGNFPGRFSGRQFSNSRSEMNVSTLELGDSALYLCASGRGLGSEQFFGPGTRLTVL.

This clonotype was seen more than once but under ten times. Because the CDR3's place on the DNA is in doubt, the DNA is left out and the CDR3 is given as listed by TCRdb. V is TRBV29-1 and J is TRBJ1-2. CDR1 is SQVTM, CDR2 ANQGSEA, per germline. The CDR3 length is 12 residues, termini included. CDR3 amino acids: CSGVSRGYGCTF.

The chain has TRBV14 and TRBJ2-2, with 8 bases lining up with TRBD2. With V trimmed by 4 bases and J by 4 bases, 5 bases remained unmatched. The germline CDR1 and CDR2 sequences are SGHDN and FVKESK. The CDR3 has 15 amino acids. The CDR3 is CASSLGLAITGELFF. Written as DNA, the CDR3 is TGTGCCAGCAGCCTTGGACTAGCAATCACCGGGGAGCTGTTTTTT.

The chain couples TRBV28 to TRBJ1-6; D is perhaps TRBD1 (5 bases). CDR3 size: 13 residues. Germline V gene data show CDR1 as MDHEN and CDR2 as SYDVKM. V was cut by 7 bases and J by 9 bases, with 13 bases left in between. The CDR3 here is CASNPPTASPLHF. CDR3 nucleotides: TGTGCCAGCAACCCCCCGACAGCTTCACCCCTCCACTTT. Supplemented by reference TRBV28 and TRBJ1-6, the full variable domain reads DVKVTQSSRYLVKRTGEKVFLECVQDMDHENMFWYRQDPGLGLRLIYFSYDVKMKEKGDIPEGYSVSREKKERFSLILESASTNQTSMYLCASNPPTASPLHFGNGTRLTVT.

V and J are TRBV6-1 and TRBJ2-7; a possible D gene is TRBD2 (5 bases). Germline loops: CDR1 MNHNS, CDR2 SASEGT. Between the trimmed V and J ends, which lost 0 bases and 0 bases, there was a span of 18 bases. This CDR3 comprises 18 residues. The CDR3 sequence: CASSEAKGGLLSSYEQYF. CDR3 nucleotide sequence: TGTGCCAGCAGTGAAGCCAAGGGCGGACTGTTGAGCTCCTACGAGCAGTACTTC.

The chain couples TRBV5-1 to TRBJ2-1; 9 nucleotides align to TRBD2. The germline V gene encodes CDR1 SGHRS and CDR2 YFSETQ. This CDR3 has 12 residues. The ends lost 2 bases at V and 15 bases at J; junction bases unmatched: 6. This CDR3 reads CASSLPGTSWFF. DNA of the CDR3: TGCGCCAGCAGCTTACCCGGGACTAGCTGGTTCTTC.

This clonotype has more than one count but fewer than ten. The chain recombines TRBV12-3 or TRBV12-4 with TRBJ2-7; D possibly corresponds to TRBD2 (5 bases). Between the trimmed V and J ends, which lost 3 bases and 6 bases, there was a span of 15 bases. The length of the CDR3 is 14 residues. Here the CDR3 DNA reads TGTGCCAGCAGTTTTTACAGCAGTGCGGGCGAGCAGTACTTC. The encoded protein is CASSFYSSAGEQYF.

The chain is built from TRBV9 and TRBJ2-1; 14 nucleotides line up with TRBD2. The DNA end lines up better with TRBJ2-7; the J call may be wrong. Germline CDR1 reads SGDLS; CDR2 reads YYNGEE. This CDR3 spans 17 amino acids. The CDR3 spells CASSVGLAGVSYNEQYF. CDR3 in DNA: TGTGCCAGCAGCGTGGGACTAGCGGGAGTTTCCTACAATGAGCAGTACTTC.

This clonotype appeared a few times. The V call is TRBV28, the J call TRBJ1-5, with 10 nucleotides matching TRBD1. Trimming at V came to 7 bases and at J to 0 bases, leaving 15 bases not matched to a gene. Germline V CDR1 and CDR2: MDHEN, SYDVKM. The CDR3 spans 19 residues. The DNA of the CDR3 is TGTGCCAGCACCGAGACAGGGGGCTTCCCTTCCATTAGCAATCAGCCCCAGCATTTT. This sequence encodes CASTETGGFPSISNQPQHF.

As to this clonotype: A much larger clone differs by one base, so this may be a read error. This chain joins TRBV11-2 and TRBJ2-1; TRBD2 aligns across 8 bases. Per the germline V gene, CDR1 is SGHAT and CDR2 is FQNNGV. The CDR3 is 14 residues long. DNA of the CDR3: TGTGCCAGCATCTTAGCGGGACGGGTCAATGAGCAGTTCTTC. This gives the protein CASILAGRVNEQFF.

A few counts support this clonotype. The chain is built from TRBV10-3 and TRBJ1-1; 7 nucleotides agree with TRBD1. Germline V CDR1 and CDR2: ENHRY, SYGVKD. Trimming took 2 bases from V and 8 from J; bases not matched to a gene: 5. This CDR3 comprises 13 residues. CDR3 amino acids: CAISETGEGEAFF. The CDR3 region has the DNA TGTGCCATCAGTGAGACAGGGGAGGGAGAAGCTTTCTTT.

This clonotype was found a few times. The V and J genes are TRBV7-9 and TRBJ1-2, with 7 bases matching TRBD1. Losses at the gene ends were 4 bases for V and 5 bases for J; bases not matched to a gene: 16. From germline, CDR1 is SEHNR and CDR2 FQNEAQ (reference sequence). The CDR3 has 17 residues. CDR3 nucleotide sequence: TGTGCCAGCAGCTCACCTATTTGGACAGGTTTCTCGTATGGCTACACCTTC. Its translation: CASSSPIWTGFSYGYTF. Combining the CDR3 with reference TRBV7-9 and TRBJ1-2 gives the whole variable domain DTGVSQNPRHKITKRGQNVTFRCDPISEHNRLYWYRQTLGQGPEFLTYFQNEAQLEKSRLLSDRFSAERPKGSFSTLEIQRTEQGDSAMYLCASSSPIWTGFSYGYTFGSGTRLTVV.

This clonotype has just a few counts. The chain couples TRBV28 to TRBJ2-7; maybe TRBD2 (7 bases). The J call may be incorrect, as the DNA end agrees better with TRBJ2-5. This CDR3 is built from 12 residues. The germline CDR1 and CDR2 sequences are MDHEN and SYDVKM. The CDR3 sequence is CASKRGGETQYF. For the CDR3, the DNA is TGTGCCAGCAAAAGGGGGGGGGAGACCCAGTACTTC.

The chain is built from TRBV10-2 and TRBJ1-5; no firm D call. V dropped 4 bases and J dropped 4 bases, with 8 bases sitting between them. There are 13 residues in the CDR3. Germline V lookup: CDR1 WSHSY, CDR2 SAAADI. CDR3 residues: CASSVQVNQPQHF. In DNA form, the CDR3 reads TGCGCCAGCAGTGTACAAGTAAATCAGCCCCAGCATTTT.

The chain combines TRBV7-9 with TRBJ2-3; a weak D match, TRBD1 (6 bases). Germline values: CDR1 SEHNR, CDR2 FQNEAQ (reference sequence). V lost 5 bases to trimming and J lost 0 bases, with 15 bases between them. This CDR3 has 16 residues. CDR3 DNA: TGTGCCAGCAGCCCAGACAGGTTTTCTAGCACAGATACGCAGTATTTT. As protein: CASSPDRFSSTDTQYF.

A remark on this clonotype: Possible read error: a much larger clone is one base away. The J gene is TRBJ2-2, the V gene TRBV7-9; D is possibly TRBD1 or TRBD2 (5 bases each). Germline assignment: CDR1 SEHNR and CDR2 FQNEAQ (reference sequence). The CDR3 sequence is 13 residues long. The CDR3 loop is CASSLAGTGQLFF. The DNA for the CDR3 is TGTGCCAGCAGCTTGGCTGGGACCGGGCAGCTGTTTTTT.

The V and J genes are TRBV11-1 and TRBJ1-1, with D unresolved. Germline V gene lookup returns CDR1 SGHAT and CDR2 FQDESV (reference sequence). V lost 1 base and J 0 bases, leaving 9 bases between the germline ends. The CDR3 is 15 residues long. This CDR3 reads CASSLEIGVNTEAFF. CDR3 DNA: TGTGCCAGCAGCTTAGAGATTGGGGTGAACACTGAAGCTTTCTTT.

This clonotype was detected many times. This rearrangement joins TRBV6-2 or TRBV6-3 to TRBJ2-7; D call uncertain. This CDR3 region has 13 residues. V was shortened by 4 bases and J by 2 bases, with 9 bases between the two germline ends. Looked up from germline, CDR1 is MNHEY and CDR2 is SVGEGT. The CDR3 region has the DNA TGTGCCAGCAGTTTTAGGAAGGCCTACGAGCAGTACTTC. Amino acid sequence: CASSFRKAYEQYF.